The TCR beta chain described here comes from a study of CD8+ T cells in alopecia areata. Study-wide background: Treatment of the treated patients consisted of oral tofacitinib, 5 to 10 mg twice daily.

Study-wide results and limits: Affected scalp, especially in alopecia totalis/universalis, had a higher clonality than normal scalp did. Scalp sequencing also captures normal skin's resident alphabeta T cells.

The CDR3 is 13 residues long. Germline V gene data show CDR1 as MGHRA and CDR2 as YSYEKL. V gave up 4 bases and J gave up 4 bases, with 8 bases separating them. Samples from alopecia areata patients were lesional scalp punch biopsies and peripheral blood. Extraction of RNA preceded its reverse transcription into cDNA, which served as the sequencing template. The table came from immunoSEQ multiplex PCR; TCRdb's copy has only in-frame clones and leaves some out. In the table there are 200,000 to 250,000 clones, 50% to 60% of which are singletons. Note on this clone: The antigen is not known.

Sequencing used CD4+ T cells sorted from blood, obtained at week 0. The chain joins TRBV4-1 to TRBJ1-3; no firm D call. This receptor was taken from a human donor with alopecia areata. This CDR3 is CASSRPGGNTIYF. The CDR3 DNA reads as TGCGCCAGCAGCCGACCGGGGGGAAACACCATATATTTT.